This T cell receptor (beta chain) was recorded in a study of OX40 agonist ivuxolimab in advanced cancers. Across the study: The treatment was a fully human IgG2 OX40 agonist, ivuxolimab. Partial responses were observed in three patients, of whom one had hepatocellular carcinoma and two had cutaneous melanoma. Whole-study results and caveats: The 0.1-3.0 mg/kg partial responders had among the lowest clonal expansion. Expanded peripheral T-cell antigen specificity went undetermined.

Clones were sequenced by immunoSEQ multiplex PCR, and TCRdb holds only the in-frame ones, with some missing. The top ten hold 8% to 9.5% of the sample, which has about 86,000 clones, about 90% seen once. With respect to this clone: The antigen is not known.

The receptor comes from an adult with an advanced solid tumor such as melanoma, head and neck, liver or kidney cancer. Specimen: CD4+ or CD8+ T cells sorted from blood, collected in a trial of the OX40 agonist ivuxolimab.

Here the CDR3 DNA reads TGCGCCAGCAGTGAGCACAGGGGGCCTTACGAGCAGTACTTC. It encodes CASSEHRGPYEQYF. This chain links TRBV10-1 with TRBJ2-7; 9 nucleotides match TRBD1. There are 14 residues in the CDR3. CDR1 is WNHNN, CDR2 SYGVQD, per germline (reference sequence). Germline trimming cut 2 bases from V and 4 bases from J; bases unmatched to any gene: 3.